This passage covers 2 T cell receptor beta chains from one sample sequenced in a study of blood T cell repertoires in COVID-19. Profiled with immunoSEQ multiplex PCR; TCRdb holds only in-frame clones, not every one. The sample records about 19,000 clones, more than 75% being singletons. Sequenced material: peripheral blood. The receptors come from a human donor in a cohort sampled during active COVID-19.

This clone has a single count. The rearrangement uses TRBV7-9 and TRBJ2-2; D perhaps matches TRBD1 (6 bases). Germline loops: CDR1 SEHNR, CDR2 FQNEAQ (reference sequence). The CDR3 consists of 13 residues. V shed 1 base and J shed 6 bases, with 6 bases lying between them. The CDR3 nucleotides are TGTGCCAGCAGCTTAGAGGGGGCCGGGGAGCTGTTTTTT. This translates into CASSLEGAGELFF.

V and J are TRBV3-1 (or the pseudogene TRBV3-2) and TRBJ2-2, with 8 positions matching TRBD2. CDR1 is LGHDT and CDR2 is YNNKEL in the germline V gene (reference sequence). V shed 3 bases and J 2 bases; nucleotides not matched to a gene: 5. The CDR3 is 16 amino acids. This CDR3 reads CASSHIAGHNTGELFF. The CDR3 bases are TGTGCCAGCAGCCATATAGCGGGACATAACACCGGGGAGCTGTTTTTT.